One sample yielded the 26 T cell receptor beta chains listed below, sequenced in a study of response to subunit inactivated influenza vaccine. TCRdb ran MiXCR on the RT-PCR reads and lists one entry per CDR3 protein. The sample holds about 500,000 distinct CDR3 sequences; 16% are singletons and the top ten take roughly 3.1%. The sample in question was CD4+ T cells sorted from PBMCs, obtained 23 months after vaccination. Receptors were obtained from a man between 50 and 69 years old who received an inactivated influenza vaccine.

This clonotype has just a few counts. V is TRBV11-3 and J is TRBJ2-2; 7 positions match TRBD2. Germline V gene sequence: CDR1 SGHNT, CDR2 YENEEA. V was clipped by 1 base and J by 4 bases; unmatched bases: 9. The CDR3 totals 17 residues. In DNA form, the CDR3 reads TGTGCCAGCAGCTTAGGTCCTAGCGGTCCAAGCACCGGGGAGCTGTTTTTT. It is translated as CASSLGPSGPSTGELFF. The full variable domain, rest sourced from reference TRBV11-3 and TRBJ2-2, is EAGVVQSPRYKIIEKKQPVAFWCNPISGHNTLYWYLQNLGQGPELLIRYENEEAVDDSQLPKDRFSAERLKGVDSTLKIQPAELGDSAVYLCASSLGPSGPSTGELFFGEGSRLTVL.

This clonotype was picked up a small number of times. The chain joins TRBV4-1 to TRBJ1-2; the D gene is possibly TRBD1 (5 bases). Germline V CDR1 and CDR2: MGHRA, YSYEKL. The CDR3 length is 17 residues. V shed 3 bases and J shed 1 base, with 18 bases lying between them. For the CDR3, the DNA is TGCGCCAGCAGCCACCCTATACGGGGCCCCGTTAACTATGGCTACACCTTC. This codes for CASSHPIRGPVNYGYTF.

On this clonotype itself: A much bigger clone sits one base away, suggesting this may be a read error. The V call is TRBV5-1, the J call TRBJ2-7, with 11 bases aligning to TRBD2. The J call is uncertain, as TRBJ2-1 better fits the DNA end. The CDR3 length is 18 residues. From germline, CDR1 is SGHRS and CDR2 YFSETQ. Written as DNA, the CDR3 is TGCGCCAGCAGCTTGGCCGGGACTAGCGGAAGGACACCCTACGAGCAGTTCTTC. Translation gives CASSLAGTSGRTPYEQFF.

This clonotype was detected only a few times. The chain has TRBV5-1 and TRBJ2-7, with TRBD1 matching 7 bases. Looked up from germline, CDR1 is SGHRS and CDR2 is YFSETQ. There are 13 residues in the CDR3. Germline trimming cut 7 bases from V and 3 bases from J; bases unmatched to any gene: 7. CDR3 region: CASRRTGVYEQYF. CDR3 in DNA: TGCGCCAGCCGACGGACAGGCGTCTACGAGCAGTACTTC.

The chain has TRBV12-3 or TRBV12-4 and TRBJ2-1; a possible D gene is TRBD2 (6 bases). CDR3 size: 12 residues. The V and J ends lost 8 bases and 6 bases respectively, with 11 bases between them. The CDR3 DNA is TGTGCCAGCGCGGGACTGGGCAATGAGCAGTTCTTC. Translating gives CASAGLGNEQFF.

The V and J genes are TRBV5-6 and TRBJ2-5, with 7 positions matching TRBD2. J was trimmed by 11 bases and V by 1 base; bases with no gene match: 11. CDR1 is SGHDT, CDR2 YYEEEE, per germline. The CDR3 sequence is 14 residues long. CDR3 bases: TGTGCCAGCAGCTTGAAGCCTCCTGGGACTAAACAGTACTTC. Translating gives CASSLKPPGTKQYF.

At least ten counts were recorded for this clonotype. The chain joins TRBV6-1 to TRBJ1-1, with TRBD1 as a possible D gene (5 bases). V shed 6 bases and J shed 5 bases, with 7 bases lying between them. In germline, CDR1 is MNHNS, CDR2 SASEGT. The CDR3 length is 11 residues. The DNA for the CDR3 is TGTGCCAGCAGGGGGGGGACTGAAGCTTTCTTT. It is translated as CASRGGTEAFF.

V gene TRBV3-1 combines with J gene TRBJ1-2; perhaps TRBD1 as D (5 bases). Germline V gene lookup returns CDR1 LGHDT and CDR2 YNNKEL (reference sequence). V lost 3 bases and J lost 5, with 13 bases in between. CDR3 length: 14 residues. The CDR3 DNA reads TGTGCCAGCAGCCAGTGGCAGGGCGGGTATGGCTACACCTTC. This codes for CASSQWQGGYGYTF.

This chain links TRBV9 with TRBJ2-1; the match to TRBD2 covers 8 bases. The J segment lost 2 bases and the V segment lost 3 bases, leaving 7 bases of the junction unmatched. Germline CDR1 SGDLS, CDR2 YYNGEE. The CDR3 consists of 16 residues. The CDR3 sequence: CASSALAGIAYNEQFF. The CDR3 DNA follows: TGTGCCAGCAGCGCCCTAGCGGGTATCGCCTACAATGAGCAGTTCTTC.

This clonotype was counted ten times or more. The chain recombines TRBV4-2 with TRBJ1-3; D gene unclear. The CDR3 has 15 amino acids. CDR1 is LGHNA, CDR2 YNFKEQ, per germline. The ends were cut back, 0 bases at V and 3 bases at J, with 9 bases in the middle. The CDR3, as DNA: TGTGCCAGCAGCCAAGACGGCGGTAATGGAAACACCATATATTTT. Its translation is CASSQDGGNGNTIYF.

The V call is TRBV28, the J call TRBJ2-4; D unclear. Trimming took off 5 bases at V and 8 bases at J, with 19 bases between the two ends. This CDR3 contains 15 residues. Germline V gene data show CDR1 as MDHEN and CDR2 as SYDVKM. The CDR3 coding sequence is TGTGCCAGCAGTACCCCCGTAGGGATATCGGACATTCAGTACTTC. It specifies CASSTPVGISDIQYF.

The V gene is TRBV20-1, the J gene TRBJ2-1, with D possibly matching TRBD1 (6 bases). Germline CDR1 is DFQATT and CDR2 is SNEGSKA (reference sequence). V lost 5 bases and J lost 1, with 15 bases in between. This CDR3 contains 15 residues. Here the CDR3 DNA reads TGCAGTGCTCAGATGGGACACCAATCCTACAATGAGCAGTTCTTC. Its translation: CSAQMGHQSYNEQFF.

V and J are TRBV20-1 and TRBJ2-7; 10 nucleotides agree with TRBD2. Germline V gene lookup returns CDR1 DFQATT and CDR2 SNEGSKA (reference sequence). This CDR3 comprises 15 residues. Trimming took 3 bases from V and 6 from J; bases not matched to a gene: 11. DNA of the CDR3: TGCAGTGCTAGTGGGGCTAGCGGGAGTATAAGCGAGCAGTACTTC. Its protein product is CSASGASGSISEQYF.

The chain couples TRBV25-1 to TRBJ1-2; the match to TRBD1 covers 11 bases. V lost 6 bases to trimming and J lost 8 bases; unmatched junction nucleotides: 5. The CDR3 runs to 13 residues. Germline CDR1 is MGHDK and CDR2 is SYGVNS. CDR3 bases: TGTGCCAGCAGGGACAGGGGGCTAGACGGCTACACCTTC. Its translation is CASRDRGLDGYTF.

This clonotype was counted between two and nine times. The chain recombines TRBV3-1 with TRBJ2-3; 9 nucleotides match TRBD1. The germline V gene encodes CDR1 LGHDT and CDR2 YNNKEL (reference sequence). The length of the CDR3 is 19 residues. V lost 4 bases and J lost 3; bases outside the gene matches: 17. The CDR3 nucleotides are TGTGCCAGCAGCCTCGATGTCCCGGGACAGGGTTTGGGGACAGATACGCAGTATTTT. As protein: CASSLDVPGQGLGTDTQYF.

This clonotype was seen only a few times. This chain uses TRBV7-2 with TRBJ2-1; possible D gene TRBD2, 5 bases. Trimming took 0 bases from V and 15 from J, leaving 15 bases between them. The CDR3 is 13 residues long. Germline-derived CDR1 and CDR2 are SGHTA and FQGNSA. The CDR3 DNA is TGTGCCAGCAGCTTAGCTAGCGCTCCTATTGGGTTCTTC. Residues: CASSLASAPIGFF. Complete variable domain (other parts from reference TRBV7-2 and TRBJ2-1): GAGVSQSPSNKVTEKGKDVELRCDPISGHTALYWYRQSLGQGLEFLIYFQGNSAPDKSGLPSDRFSAERTGGSVSTLTIQRTQQEDSAVYLCASSLASAPIGFFGPGTRLTVL.

This CDR3 is CASSQGQEYTEAFF. In DNA form, the CDR3 reads TGTGCCAGCAGCCAGGGACAAGAGTACACTGAAGCTTTCTTT. The gene calls are TRBV3-1 and TRBJ1-1, with a possible D match to TRBD1 (6 bases). The ends were cut back, 3 bases at V and 3 bases at J, with 11 bases in the middle. The germline V gene encodes CDR1 LGHDT and CDR2 YNNKEL (reference sequence). The CDR3 covers 14 residues.

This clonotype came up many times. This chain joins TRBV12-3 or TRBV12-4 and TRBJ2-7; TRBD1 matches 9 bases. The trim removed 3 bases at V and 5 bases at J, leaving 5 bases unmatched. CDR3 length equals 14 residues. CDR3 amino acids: CASSLSDRGDEQYF. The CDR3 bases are TGTGCCAGCAGTTTGTCGGACAGGGGAGACGAGCAGTACTTC.

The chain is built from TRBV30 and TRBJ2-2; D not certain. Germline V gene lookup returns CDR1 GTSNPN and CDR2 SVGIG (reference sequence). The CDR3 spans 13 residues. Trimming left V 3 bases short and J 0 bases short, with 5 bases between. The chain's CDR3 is CAWRRANTGELFF. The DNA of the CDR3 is TGTGCCTGGAGACGAGCGAACACCGGGGAGCTGTTTTTT.

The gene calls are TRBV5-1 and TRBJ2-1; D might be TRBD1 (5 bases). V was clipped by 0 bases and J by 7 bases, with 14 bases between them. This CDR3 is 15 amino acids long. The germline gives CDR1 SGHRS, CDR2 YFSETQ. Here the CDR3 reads CASSLDRGLNNEQFF. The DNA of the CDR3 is TGCGCCAGCAGCTTGGATAGGGGCCTCAATAATGAGCAGTTCTTC.

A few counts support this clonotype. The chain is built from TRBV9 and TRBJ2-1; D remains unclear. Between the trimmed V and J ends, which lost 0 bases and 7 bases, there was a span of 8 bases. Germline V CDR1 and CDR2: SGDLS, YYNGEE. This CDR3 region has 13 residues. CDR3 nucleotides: TGTGCCAGCAGCGTAGCCCCCGGAAATGAGCAGTTCTTC. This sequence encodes CASSVAPGNEQFF.

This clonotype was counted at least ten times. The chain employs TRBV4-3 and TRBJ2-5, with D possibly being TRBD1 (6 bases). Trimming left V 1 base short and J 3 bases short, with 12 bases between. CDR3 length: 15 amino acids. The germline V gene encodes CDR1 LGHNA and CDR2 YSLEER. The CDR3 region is CASSQAYNREETQYF. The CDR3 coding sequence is TGCGCCAGCAGCCAAGCTTATAACAGGGAAGAGACCCAGTACTTC.

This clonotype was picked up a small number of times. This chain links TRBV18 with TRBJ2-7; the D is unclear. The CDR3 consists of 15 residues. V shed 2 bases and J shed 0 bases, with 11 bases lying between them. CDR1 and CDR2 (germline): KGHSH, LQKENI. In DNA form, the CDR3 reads TGTGCCAGCTCACCAAATGGCGGTTCCTCCTACGAGCAGTACTTC. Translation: CASSPNGGSSYEQYF.

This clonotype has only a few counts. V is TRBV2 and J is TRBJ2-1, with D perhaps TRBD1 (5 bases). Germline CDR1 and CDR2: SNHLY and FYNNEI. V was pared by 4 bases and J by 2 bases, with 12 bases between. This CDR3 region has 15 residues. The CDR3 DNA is TGTGCCAGCAGTGCTGGGATACAGGCCTACAATGAGCAGTTCTTC. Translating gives CASSAGIQAYNEQFF.

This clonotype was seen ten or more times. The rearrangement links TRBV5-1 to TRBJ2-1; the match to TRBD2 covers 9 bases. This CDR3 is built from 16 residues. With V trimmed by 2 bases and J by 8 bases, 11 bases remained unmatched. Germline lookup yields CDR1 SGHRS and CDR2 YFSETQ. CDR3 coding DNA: TGCGCCAGCAGCTTAGCCTCCGGGACTAGCATCTATGAGCAGTTCTTC. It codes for CASSLASGTSIYEQFF.

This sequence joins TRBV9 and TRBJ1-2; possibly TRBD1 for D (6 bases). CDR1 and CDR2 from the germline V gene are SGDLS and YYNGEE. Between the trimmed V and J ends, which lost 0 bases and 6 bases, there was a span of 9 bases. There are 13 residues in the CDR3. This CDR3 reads CASSVGGLHGYTF. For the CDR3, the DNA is TGTGCCAGCAGCGTAGGGGGGCTCCATGGCTACACCTTC.